This TCR beta chain derives from a study of OX40 agonist ivuxolimab in advanced cancers. In the study overall: An agonistic human IgG2 monoclonal antibody against OX40 (CD134) was given. Patients received intravenous ivuxolimab every 2 weeks at 0.01 to 10 mg/kg.

Comment on this clone: Its antigen is unidentified.

Study outcomes and limitations: At doses 0.1 to 3.0 mg/kg, CD4+ and CD8+ clones expanded.

No patient had autoimmune disease or received systemic immunosuppression. This table comes from immunoSEQ multiplex PCR, and its TCRdb copy is limited to in-frame clones, with some not included. The sample lists under 100,000 clones, about 84% occurring once. Per the germline V gene, CDR1 is SGHKS and CDR2 is YYEKEE (reference sequence). This CDR3 has 15 amino acids. Losses at the gene ends were 0 bases for V and 8 bases for J; bases not matched to a gene: 7. This specimen consisted of CD4+ or CD8+ T cells sorted from blood, obtained in a trial of the OX40 agonist ivuxolimab. This TCR was sampled from an adult with an advanced solid tumor such as melanoma, head and neck, liver or kidney cancer. The chain joins TRBV5-5 to TRBJ1-4; TRBD1 matches at 7 bases. CDR3 protein: CASSLGTGLGEKLFF. The CDR3 DNA is TGTGCCAGCAGCTTGGGGACAGGCCTTGGCGAAAAACTGTTTTTT.